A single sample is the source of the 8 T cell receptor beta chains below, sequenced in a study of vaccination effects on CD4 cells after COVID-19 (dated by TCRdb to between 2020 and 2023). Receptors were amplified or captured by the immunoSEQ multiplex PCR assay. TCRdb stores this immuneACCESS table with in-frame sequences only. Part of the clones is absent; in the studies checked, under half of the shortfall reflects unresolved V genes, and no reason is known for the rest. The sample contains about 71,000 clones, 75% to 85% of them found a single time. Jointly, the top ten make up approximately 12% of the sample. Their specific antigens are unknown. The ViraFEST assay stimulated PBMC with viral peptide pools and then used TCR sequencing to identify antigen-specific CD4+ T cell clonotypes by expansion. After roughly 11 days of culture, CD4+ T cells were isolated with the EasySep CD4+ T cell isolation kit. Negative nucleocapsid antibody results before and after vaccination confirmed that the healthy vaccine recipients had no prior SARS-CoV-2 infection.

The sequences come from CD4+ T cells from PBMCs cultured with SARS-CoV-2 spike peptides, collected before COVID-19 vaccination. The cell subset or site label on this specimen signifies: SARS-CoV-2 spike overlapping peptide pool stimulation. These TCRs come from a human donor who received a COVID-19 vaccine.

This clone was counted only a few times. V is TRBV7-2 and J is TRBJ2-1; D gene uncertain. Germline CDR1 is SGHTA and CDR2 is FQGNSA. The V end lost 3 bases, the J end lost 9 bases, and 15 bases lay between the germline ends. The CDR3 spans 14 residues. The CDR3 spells CASSFLPLGGEQFF. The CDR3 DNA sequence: TGTGCCAGCAGCTTCCTTCCTCTGGGCGGTGAGCAGTTCTTC.

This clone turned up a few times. The CDR3 protein is CASSLPLGQGITEAFF. CDR3 nucleotides: TGCGCCAGCAGCTTACCGCTTGGACAGGGAATCACTGAAGCTTTCTTT. This chain connects TRBV5-1 to TRBJ1-1, with 8 bases that match TRBD1. V lost 2 bases to trimming and J lost 4 bases; unmatched junction nucleotides: 10. The CDR3 consists of 16 residues. Germline V gene data show CDR1 as SGHRS and CDR2 as YFSETQ.

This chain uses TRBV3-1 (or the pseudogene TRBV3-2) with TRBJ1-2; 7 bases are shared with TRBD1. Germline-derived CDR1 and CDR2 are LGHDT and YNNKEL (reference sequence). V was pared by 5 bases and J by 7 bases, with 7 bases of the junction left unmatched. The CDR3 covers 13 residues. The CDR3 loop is CASSGQGVFGYTF. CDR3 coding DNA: TGTGCCAGCAGCGGCCAGGGGGTATTTGGCTACACCTTC.

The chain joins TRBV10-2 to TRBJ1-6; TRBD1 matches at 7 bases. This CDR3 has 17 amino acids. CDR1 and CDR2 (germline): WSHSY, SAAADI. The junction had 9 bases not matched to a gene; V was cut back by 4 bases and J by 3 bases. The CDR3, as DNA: TGCGCCAGCAGTGGCGGGGCAGGGGGTGTCTATAATTCACCCCTCCACTTT. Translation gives CASSGGAGGVYNSPLHF.

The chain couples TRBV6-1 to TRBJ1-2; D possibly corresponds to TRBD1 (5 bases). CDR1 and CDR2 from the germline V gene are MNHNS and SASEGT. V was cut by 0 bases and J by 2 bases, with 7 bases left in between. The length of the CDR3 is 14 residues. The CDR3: CASSEAGGNYGYTF. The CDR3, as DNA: TGTGCCAGCAGTGAAGCGGGGGGAAACTATGGCTACACCTTC.

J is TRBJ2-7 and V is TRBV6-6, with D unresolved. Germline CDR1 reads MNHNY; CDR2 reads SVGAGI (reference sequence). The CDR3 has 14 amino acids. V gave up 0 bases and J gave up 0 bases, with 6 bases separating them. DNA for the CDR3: TGTGCCAGCAGTTACTCTGAAAGCTCCTACGAGCAGTACGTC. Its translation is CASSYSESSYEQYV.

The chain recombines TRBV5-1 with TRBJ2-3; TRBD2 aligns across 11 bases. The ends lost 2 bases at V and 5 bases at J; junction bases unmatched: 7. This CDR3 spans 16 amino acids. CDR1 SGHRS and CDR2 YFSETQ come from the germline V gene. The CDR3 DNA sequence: TGCGCCAGCAGCTTACCACTAGCGGGGGAGGGAGATACGCAGTATTTT. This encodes CASSLPLAGEGDTQYF.

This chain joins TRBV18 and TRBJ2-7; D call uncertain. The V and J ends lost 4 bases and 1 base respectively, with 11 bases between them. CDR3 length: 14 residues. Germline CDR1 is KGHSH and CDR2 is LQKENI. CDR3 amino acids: CASSLGHLSYEQYV. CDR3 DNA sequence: TGTGCCAGCTCACTGGGCCACCTGTCCTACGAGCAGTACGTC.